The 9 T cell receptor beta chains below come from one sample, sequenced in a study of T cell repertoires in ileal Crohn's disease. The data were produced by immunoSEQ multiplex PCR, yet TCRdb's version contains in-frame clones alone and is incomplete. Of 2,000 or so clones listed, roughly 74% are singletons. Lamina propria lymphocytes from surgical specimens were isolated on a density gradient before sorting. Sample: CD8+ T cells from ileum. The receptors shown here come from an adult with Crohn's disease. Some clones in this sample may be carry-over from other donors' samples.

The rearrangement joins TRBV4-1 to TRBJ2-2; possible D gene TRBD1, 5 bases. Trimming left V 3 bases short and J 3 bases short, with 11 bases between. CDR3 length: 15 residues. CDR1 is MGHRA and CDR2 is YSYEKL in the germline V gene. CDR3 DNA sequence: TGCGCCAGCAGCCACCCAGGGTTGGACACCGGGGAGCTGTTTTTT. Amino acid sequence: CASSHPGLDTGELFF.

V is TRBV14 and J is TRBJ2-7; possible D gene TRBD1, 6 bases. This CDR3 is 16 amino acids long. V was trimmed by 1 base and J by 4 bases, leaving 17 bases between them. Germline-derived CDR1 and CDR2 are SGHDN and FVKESK. The DNA of the CDR3 is TGTGCCAGCAGCCAAGGCGCAGGGGTCCTGGATTACGAGCAGTACTTC. Its translation: CASSQGAGVLDYEQYF.

Sample share makes this clone medium-sized (0.01 to 0.1%). The chain links TRBV28 to TRBJ1-2; weak D call: TRBD1 (5 bases). Trimming left V 3 bases short and J 4 bases short, with 9 bases between. The CDR3 loop spans 13 amino acids. Germline CDR1 and CDR2: MDHEN and SYDVKM. CDR3 in DNA: TGTGCCAGCAGTTTGGGGCAGACCTATGGCTACACCTTC. Its protein is CASSLGQTYGYTF.

CDR3 sequence reads: CARSWGRVTELSYEQYF. The CDR3 DNA follows: TGTGCCAGAAGCTGGGGCCGGGTCACCGAACTCTCCTACGAGCAGTACTTC. This sequence joins TRBV5-3 and TRBJ2-7, with D perhaps TRBD1 (5 bases). Being an ORF, TRBV5-3 has a function that is uncertain. V was pared by 3 bases and J by 0 bases, with 19 bases between. The CDR3 runs to 17 residues.

The chain links TRBV4-3 to TRBJ2-7, with TRBD1 matching over 10 bases. In germline, CDR1 is LGHNA, CDR2 YSLEER. The CDR3 has 18 amino acids. Unmatched junction bases numbered 12, after V lost 0 bases and J lost 4 bases. The CDR3 is CASSQDWGQGISMYEQYF. The CDR3 DNA reads as TGCGCCAGCAGCCAAGACTGGGGACAGGGGATTTCAATGTACGAGCAGTACTTC.

The chain is built from TRBV6-6 and TRBJ2-1; 7 nucleotides line up with TRBD2. Germline CDR1 reads MNHNY; CDR2 reads SVGAGI (reference sequence). The CDR3 loop spans 12 amino acids. The V gene end was trimmed by 4 bases and the J gene end by 8 bases; junction bases not matched to a gene: 2. CDR3 in DNA: TGTGCCAGCAGTTCCACTAGCGATGAGCAGTTCTTC. It encodes CASSSTSDEQFF.

This clone was detected only a few times. V and J are TRBV15 and TRBJ2-4, with 10 positions matching TRBD1. J was trimmed by 3 bases and V by 4 bases; bases with no gene match: 15. Germline lookup yields CDR1 LNHNV and CDR2 YYDKDF (reference sequence). The CDR3 is made up of 19 amino acids. The CDR3 DNA reads as TGTGCCACCAGCACCACTCGGGACAGGGGATTAAGCGGCAAAAACATTCAGTACTTC. It encodes CATSTTRDRGLSGKNIQYF.

The chain carries TRBV28 and TRBJ2-2, with 10 positions matching TRBD2. CDR3 length: 18 amino acids. Trimming cost V 5 bases and J 0 bases; bases outside gene matches: 9. Germline V gene sequence: CDR1 MDHEN, CDR2 SYDVKM. In DNA form, the CDR3 reads TGTGCCAGCAGTACTAGCGGGATGGAGGATGCGAACACCGGGGAGCTGTTTTTT. Its translation: CASSTSGMEDANTGELFF.

The genes are TRBV27 and TRBJ1-1, with D possibly matching TRBD1 (5 bases). CDR3 length: 14 amino acids. Germline-derived CDR1 and CDR2 are MNHEY and SMNVEV (reference sequence). The ends were cut back, 1 base at V and 5 bases at J, with 11 bases in the middle. This CDR3 is CASSLLAGNTEAFF. The CDR3 region has the DNA TGTGCCAGCAGTTTATTGGCAGGGAATACTGAAGCTTTCTTT.